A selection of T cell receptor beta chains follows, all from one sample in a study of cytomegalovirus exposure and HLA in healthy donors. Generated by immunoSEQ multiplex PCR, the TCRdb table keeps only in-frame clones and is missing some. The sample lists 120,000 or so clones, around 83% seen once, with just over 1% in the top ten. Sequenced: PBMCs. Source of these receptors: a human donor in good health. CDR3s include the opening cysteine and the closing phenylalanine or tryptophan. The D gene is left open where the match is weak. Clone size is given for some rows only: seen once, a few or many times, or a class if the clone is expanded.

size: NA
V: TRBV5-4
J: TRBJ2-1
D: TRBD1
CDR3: CASSFGTGEKFF
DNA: TGTGCCAGCAGCTTTGGGACAGGAGAGAAGTTCTTC

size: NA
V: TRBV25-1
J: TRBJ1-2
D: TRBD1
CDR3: CASTGQGDRLYGYTF
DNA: TGTGCCAGCACAGGACAGGGGGACAGGCTTTATGGCTACACCTTC

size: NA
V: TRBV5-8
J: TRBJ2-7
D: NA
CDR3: CASSPNVGLYEQYF
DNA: TGTGCCAGCAGCCCCAACGTCGGACTCTACGAGCAGTACTTC

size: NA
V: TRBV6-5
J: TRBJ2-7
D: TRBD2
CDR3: CASRTRTSGYEQYF
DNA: TGTGCCAGCAGGACCAGGACTAGCGGATACGAGCAGTACTTC

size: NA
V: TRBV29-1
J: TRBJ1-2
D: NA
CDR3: CSVAGANYGYTF
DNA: TGCAGCGTAGCGGGGGCTAACTATGGCTACACCTTC

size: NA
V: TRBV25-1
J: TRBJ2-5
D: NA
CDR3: CASSFGGGGETQYF
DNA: TGTGCCAGCAGTTTCGGCGGGGGCGGAGAGACCCAGTACTTC

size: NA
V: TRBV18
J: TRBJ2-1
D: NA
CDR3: CASSPIQNNEQFF
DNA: TGTGCCAGCTCACCAATTCAGAACAATGAGCAGTTCTTC

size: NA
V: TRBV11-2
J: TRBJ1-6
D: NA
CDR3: CASSLDDRLIYNSPLHF
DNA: TGTGCCAGCAGCTTAGATGACAGGTTGATATATAATTCACCCCTCCACTTT

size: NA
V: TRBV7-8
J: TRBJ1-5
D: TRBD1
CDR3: CASSLYPRTGANQPQHF
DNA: TGTGCCAGCAGCTTATATCCCAGGACAGGGGCCAATCAGCCCCAGCATTTT

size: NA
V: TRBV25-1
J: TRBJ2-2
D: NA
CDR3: CASRGLGTGELFF
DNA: TGTGCCAGCAGGGGGCTAGGCACCGGGGAGCTGTTTTTT

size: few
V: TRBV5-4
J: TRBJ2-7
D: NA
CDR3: CASSRVGDEQYF
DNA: TGTGCCAGCAGCCGGGTGGGTGACGAGCAGTACTTC

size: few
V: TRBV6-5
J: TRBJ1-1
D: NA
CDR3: CASSYSTGPESEAFF
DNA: TGTGCCAGCAGTTACTCGACAGGTCCCGAATCTGAAGCTTTCTTT

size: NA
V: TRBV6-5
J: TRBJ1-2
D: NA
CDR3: CASSNKPYGYTF
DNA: TGTGCCAGCAGCAACAAACCCTATGGCTACACCTTC

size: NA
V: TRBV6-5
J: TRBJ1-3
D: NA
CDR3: CASSSEGSSGNTIYF
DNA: TGTGCCAGCAGTTCTGAGGGTAGCTCTGGAAACACCATATATTTT

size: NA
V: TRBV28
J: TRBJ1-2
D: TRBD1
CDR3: CASSWDRVTYGYTF
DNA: TGTGCCAGCAGTTGGGACAGGGTTACGTATGGCTACACCTTC

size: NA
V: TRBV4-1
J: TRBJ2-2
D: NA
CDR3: CASSHMRGGTGELFF
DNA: TGCGCCAGCAGCCATATGAGGGGGGGCACCGGGGAGCTGTTTTTT

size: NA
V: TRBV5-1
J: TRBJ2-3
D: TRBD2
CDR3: CASSSGLADSTDTQYF
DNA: TGCGCCAGCAGCTCGGGACTAGCGGATAGCACAGATACGCAGTATTTT

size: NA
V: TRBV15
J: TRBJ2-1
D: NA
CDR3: CATSRVGPGTGFF
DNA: NA

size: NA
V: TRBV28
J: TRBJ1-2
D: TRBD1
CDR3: CASRLDRDRDYDNYGYTF
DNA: TGTGCCAGCAGACTCGACCGGGACAGGGATTACGATAACTATGGCTACACCTTC

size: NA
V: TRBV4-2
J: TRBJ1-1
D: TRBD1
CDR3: CASSNRDRPMNTEAFF
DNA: TGTGCCAGCAGCAATAGGGACAGACCTATGAACACTGAAGCTTTCTTT

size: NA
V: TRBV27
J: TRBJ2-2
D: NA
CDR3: CASSLASAGTGELFF
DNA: TGTGCCAGCAGTTTAGCCAGCGCCGGCACCGGGGAGCTGTTTTTT

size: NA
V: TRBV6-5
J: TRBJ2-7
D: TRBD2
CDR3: CASRASGGTYEQYF
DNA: TGTGCCAGCAGGGCTAGCGGGGGTACTTACGAGCAGTACTTC

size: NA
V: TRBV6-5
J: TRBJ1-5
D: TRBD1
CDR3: CASSYATGIGPQHF
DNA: TGTGCCAGCAGTTACGCGACAGGGATAGGCCCCCAGCATTTT

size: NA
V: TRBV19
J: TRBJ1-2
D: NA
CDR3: CASSMMESNYGYTF
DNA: TGTGCCAGTAGTATGATGGAGTCTAACTATGGCTACACCTTC

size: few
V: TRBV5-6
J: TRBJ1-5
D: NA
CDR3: CASSLSGNQPQHF
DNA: TGTGCCAGCAGCTTGTCGGGGAATCAGCCCCAGCATTTT

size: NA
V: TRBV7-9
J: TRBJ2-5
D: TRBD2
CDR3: CSSRRGEETQYF
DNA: TGTTCCTCCCGTCGGGGGGAAGAGACCCAGTACTTC

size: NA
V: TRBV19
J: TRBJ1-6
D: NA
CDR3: CASSRKGRSNSPLHF
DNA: TGTGCCAGTAGTAGGAAGGGGAGGAGTAATTCACCCCTCCACTTT

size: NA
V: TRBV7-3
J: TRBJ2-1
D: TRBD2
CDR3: CASSQTPPGTSWGNEQFF
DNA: TGTGCCAGCAGCCAAACCCCGCCCGGGACTAGCTGGGGGAATGAGCAGTTCTTC

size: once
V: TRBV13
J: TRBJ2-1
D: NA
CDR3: CASSFRGGGGYNEQFF
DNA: TGTGCCAGCAGCTTCAGGGGTGGGGGCGGCTACAATGAGCAGTTCTTC

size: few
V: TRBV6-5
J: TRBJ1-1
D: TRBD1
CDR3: CASSYSTGSRITEAFF
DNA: TGTGCCAGCAGTTACTCGACAGGGAGTCGAATCACTGAAGCTTTCTTT

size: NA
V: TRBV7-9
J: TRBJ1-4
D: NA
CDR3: CASSTSAGAVEKLFF
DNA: TGTGCCAGCAGCACTTCCGCAGGGGCGGTTGAAAAACTGTTTTTT